The 23 T cell receptor beta chains presented below share a single source sample, sequenced in a study of blood T cell repertoires in COVID-19. Sequenced by immunoSEQ multiplex PCR; TCRdb stores in-frame clones only, minus some. The repertoire consists of 300,000 to 400,000 clones, with 88% occurring once and the leading ten covering roughly 0.97%. The sequenced sample consisted of PBMCs or T cells enriched from blood (not recorded which). The receptors here all came from a young woman with acute COVID-19.

This clone was detected once. This chain connects TRBV6-6 to TRBJ1-1; TRBD1 matches at 11 bases. The CDR3 runs 15 residues. The V and J ends lost 2 bases and 5 bases, in that order; junction bases with no gene match: 4. From germline, CDR1 is MNHNY and CDR2 SVGAGI (reference sequence). Here the CDR3 DNA reads TGTGCCAGCAGTTACGCAGGGACAGGGGGAACTGAAGCTTTCTTT. As protein: CASSYAGTGGTEAFF.

J is TRBJ1-3 and V is TRBV5-4; TRBD1 matches 7 bases. V lost 3 bases to trimming and J lost 4 bases; unmatched junction nucleotides: 10. Germline V lookup: CDR1 SGHNT, CDR2 YYREEE (reference sequence). This CDR3 contains 16 residues. This CDR3 reads CASSSYWDRDGNTIYF. CDR3 nucleotide sequence: TGTGCCAGCAGCTCGTATTGGGACAGAGACGGAAACACCATATATTTT.

V gene TRBV18 combines with J gene TRBJ1-2, with 7 bases aligning to TRBD1. From germline, CDR1 is KGHSH and CDR2 LQKENI. The ends lost 3 bases at V and 4 bases at J; junction bases unmatched: 11. The CDR3 length is 16 residues. CDR3 nucleotides: TGTGCCAGCTCACCTCAGGACCAAGGGGGCAGCTATGGCTACACCTTC. Translated: CASSPQDQGGSYGYTF. Full variable domain (rest looked up from reference TRBV18 and TRBJ1-2): NAGVMQNPRHLVRRRGQEARLRCSPMKGHSHVYWYRQLPEEGLKFMVYLQKENIIDESGMPKERFSAEFPKEGPSILRIQQVVRGDSAAYFCASSPQDQGGSYGYTFGSGTRLTVV.

This clone was seen just once. The genes are TRBV19 and TRBJ2-1; D remains unclear. The CDR3 loop spans 17 amino acids. V lost 1 base and J lost 5, with 18 bases in between. The germline V gene encodes CDR1 LNHDA and CDR2 SQIVND (reference sequence). CDR3 in DNA: TGTGCCAGTAGTATAGGGTCCAGGCGTTCGTTTGACAATGAGCAGTTCTTC. Amino acid sequence: CASSIGSRRSFDNEQFF.

This chain joins TRBV6-4 and TRBJ1-2; 7 bases line up with TRBD1. The CDR3 has 13 amino acids. V was pared by 0 bases and J by 5 bases, with 0 bases of the junction left unmatched. Germline lookup yields CDR1 MRHNA and CDR2 SNTAGT. The CDR3 coding sequence is TGTGCCAGCAGTGACTCGACAGGGTATGGCTACACCTTC. Protein: CASSDSTGYGYTF.

The V and J genes are TRBV30 and TRBJ2-6, with D perhaps matching TRBD1 (5 bases). The CDR3 loop spans 13 amino acids. Trimming removed 6 bases at V and 0 bases at J, with 6 bases between. Germline V gene lookup returns CDR1 GTSNPN and CDR2 SVGIG (reference sequence). CDR3 coding DNA: TGTGCCTGTGACAGCTCTGGGGCCAACGTCCTGACTTTC. It encodes CACDSSGANVLTF.

The V and J genes are TRBV4-3 and TRBJ2-5; 8 positions match TRBD2. The germline CDR1 and CDR2 sequences are LGHNA and YSLEER. Losses at the gene ends were 1 base for V and 1 base for J; bases not matched to a gene: 11. The CDR3 length is 18 residues. The CDR3 sequence is CASSQGVAGSGFQETQYF. CDR3 sequence (DNA): TGCGCCAGCAGCCAAGGGGTAGCGGGGTCCGGATTCCAAGAGACCCAGTACTTC.

This clone was observed a single time. CDR3 residues: CASSESSGGALGSDTQYF. CDR3 nucleotides: TGTGCCAGCAGCGAATCTAGCGGGGGGGCCTTAGGATCGGATACGCAGTATTTT. The chain is built from TRBV9 and TRBJ2-3, with 12 positions matching TRBD2. J was trimmed by 6 bases and V by 3 bases; bases with no gene match: 14. There are 18 residues in the CDR3. The germline gives CDR1 SGDLS, CDR2 YYNGEE.

The chain joins TRBV28 to TRBJ1-1, with D perhaps matching TRBD1 (5 bases). This CDR3 is 13 amino acids long. Germline V gene lookup returns CDR1 MDHEN and CDR2 SYDVKM. The germline V and J ends were trimmed by 5 bases and 4 bases, with 11 bases remaining between them. The DNA for the CDR3 is TGTGCCAGCAGTCACCAGGGTGGCACTGAAGCTTTCTTT. Amino acids: CASSHQGGTEAFF.

The genes are TRBV5-1 and TRBJ1-6, with D tentatively TRBD1 (6 bases). In germline, CDR1 is SGHRS, CDR2 YFSETQ. V lost 1 base and J 7 bases, leaving 12 bases between the germline ends. CDR3 length: 15 amino acids. CDR3 DNA sequence: TGCGCCAGCAGCTTGAGGGAGGGGGGAAATTCACCCCTCCACTTT. Its translation: CASSLREGGNSPLHF.

The chain joins TRBV24-1 to TRBJ1-4; TRBD1 aligns across 11 bases. Germline CDR1 is KGHDR and CDR2 is SFDVKD. The trim removed 5 bases at V and 5 bases at J, leaving 3 bases unmatched. The CDR3 is made up of 15 amino acids. The CDR3 nucleotides are TGTGCCACCAGTGGTGGACAGGGGGCGAATGAAAAACTGTTTTTT. Its protein is CATSGGQGANEKLFF.

Notes on this clone: The identical CDR3 is also encoded by other nucleotide sequences in the sample. The chain is built from TRBV20-1 and TRBJ2-5; the match to TRBD2 covers 7 bases. Germline CDR1 is DFQATT and CDR2 is SNEGSKA (reference sequence). CDR3 length: 11 amino acids. V gave up 4 bases and J gave up 4 bases; unmatched junction bases: 0. The DNA for the CDR3 is TGCAGTGCTACGGGGGGAGAGACCCAGTACTTC. This encodes CSATGGETQYF.

The V and J genes are TRBV2 and TRBJ1-1, with D perhaps matching TRBD1 (6 bases). The germline CDR1 and CDR2 sequences are SNHLY and FYNNEI. The V and J ends lost 7 bases and 0 bases respectively, with 12 bases between them. The length of the CDR3 is 14 residues. The CDR3 spells CASNLQGLNTEAFF. The CDR3, as DNA: TGTGCCAGCAATTTACAGGGTCTGAACACTGAAGCTTTCTTT.

This clone came up once. CDR3 protein: CASSLGQGAAQPQHF. CDR3 nucleotides: TGTGCCAGCAGCTTAGGACAGGGGGCAGCTCAGCCCCAGCATTTT. This chain joins TRBV11-2 and TRBJ1-5; TRBD1 matches 10 bases. Germline CDR1 is SGHAT and CDR2 is FQNNGV. The CDR3 spans 15 residues. V lost 1 base, J lost 6 bases, and 3 bases stayed unmatched.

The rearrangement joins TRBV2 to TRBJ1-6; D not certain. V was clipped by 8 bases and J by 6 bases, with 14 bases between them. The germline gives CDR1 SNHLY, CDR2 FYNNEI. This CDR3 has 14 amino acids. CDR3 loop: CASGRAARNSPLHF. The CDR3 region has the DNA TGTGCCAGCGGGAGGGCGGCACGTAATTCACCCCTCCACTTT.

The chain links TRBV10-2 to TRBJ1-6; the match to TRBD1 covers 8 bases. In germline, CDR1 is WSHSY, CDR2 SAAADI. With 6 bases clipped from V and 5 bases from J, the junction kept 9 bases outside the gene matches. The CDR3 loop spans 16 amino acids. DNA of the CDR3: TGCGCCAGCAGATCCCGGGCAGGGGGCGATAATTCACCCCTCCACTTT. Translating it yields CASRSRAGGDNSPLHF.

The chain employs TRBV5-8 and TRBJ1-5; 7 bases are shared with TRBD1. V trimming: 4 bases; J trimming: 3 bases; junction bases outside the gene matches: 7. Germline loops: CDR1 SGHTS, CDR2 YDEGEE. The CDR3 extends over 15 amino acids. CDR3 in amino acids: CASSREDRINQPQHF. The CDR3 coding sequence is TGTGCCAGCAGCAGAGAGGACAGGATCAATCAGCCCCAGCATTTT.

This clone was detected once. The J gene is TRBJ2-3, the V gene TRBV11-3, with TRBD2 matching over 10 bases. The J segment lost 7 bases and the V segment lost 5 bases, leaving 3 bases of the junction unmatched. Germline V gene sequence: CDR1 SGHNT, CDR2 YENEEA. The CDR3 has 13 residues. The CDR3 nucleotides read TGTGCCAGCAGCGAGACTAGCGGGTATACGCAGTATTTT. The encoded protein is CASSETSGYTQYF. Filled out from reference TRBV11-3 and TRBJ2-3, the complete variable domain reads EAGVVQSPRYKIIEKKQPVAFWCNPISGHNTLYWYLQNLGQGPELLIRYENEEAVDDSQLPKDRFSAERLKGVDSTLKIQPAELGDSAVYLCASSETSGYTQYFGPGTRLTVL.

The chain carries TRBV5-1 and TRBJ2-7; tentative D call: TRBD1 (5 bases). V lost 0 bases and J lost 7, with 14 bases in between. This CDR3 has 14 amino acids. The germline CDR1 and CDR2 sequences are SGHRS and YFSETQ. This CDR3 reads CASSLGPLGREQYF. The CDR3 DNA follows: TGCGCCAGCAGCTTGGGTCCTTTGGGGCGGGAGCAGTACTTC.

The chain carries TRBV12-3 or TRBV12-4 and TRBJ2-1, with unresolved D. The CDR3 consists of 13 residues. V lost 0 bases and J 9 bases, leaving 9 bases between the germline ends. This CDR3 is CASSLAQVGEQFF. The CDR3 nucleotides read TGTGCCAGCAGTTTAGCCCAGGTTGGTGAGCAGTTCTTC.

The chain has TRBV7-2 and TRBJ2-3; TRBD2 agrees at 8 bases. With V trimmed by 7 bases and J by 4 bases, 10 bases remained unmatched. Germline CDR1 is SGHTA and CDR2 is FQGNSA. This CDR3 has 15 residues. The CDR3: CASTQRGGGSDTQYF. The CDR3 coding sequence is TGTGCCAGCACTCAACGGGGCGGGGGGTCAGATACGCAGTATTTT.

As DNA, the CDR3 is TGTGCCAGCAAGGGGCGGCTTTACGGGGAGCTGTTTTTT. It encodes CASKGRLYGELFF. The chain joins TRBV12-3 or TRBV12-4 to TRBJ2-2; D is perhaps TRBD1 (5 bases). The germline V and J ends were trimmed by 7 bases and 7 bases, with 13 bases remaining between them. The CDR3 sequence is 13 residues long.

This chain links TRBV9 with TRBJ1-1; D is ambiguous. The CDR3 totals 16 residues. Trimming shortened V by 4 bases and J by 0 bases, and 16 bases separated the two germline ends. Germline V gene sequence: CDR1 SGDLS, CDR2 YYNGEE. The CDR3 DNA reads as TGTGCCAGCAGCCTAAACGATCCGGGTATGAACACTGAAGCTTTCTTT. It is translated as CASSLNDPGMNTEAFF.